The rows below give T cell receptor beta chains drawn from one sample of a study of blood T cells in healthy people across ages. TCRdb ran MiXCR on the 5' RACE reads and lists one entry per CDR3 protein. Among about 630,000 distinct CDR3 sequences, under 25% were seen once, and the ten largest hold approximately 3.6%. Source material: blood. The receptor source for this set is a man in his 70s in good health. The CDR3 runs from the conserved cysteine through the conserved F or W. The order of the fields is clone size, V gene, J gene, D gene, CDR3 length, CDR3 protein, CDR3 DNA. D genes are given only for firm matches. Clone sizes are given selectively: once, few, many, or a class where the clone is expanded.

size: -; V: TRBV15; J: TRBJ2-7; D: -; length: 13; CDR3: CATSGWGGGEQYF; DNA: TGTGCCACCAGCGGATGGGGTGGGGGCGAGCAGTACTTC
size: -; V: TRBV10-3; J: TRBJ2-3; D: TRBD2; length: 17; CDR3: CAISKPPGLAGPDTQYF; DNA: TGTGCCATCAGTAAACCTCCGGGACTAGCGGGACCAGATACGCAGTATTTT
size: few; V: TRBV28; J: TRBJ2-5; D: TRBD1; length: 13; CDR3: CASSYRGRGTQYF; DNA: TGTGCCAGCAGTTACAGGGGGCGGGGGACCCAGTACTTC
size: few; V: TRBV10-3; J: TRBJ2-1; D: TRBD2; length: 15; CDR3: CAISVGIAGGNEQFF; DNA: TGTGCCATCAGTGTAGGAATAGCGGGGGGAAATGAGCAGTTCTTC
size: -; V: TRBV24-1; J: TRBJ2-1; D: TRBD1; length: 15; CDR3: CATSDGTVSYNEQFF; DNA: TGTGCCACCAGTGACGGGACAGTCTCCTACAATGAGCAGTTCTTC
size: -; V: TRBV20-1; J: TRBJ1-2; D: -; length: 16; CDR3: CSARDTKYEGDYGYTF; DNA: TGCAGTGCTAGAGATACCAAGTACGAGGGGGACTATGGCTACACCTTC
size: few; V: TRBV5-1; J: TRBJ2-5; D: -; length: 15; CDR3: CASSLGWRKETTQYF; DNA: TGCGCCAGCAGCTTGGGATGGAGGAAAGAGACGACCCAGTACTTC
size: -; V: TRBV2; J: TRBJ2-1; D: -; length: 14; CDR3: CASSQEAGAGEQFF; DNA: TGTGCCAGCAGTCAAGAGGCAGGGGCGGGTGAGCAGTTCTTC
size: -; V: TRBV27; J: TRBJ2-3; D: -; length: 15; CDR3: CASSLAYTHTDTQYF; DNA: TGTGCCAGCAGTTTGGCGTACACTCACACAGATACGCAGTATTTT
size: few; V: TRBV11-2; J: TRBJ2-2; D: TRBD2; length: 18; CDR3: CASSLGSGLGRNTGELFF; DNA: TGTGCCAGCAGCTTAGGTTCGGGACTAGGGAGGAACACCGGGGAGCTGTTTTTT
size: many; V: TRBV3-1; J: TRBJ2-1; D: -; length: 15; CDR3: CASSHSGSSYNEQFF; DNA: TGTGCCAGCAGTCATAGCGGTTCCTCCTACAATGAGCAGTTCTTC
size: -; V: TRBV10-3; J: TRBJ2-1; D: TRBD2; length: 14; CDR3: CATDSGPSYNEQFF; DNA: TGTGCCACGGATAGCGGGCCATCCTACAATGAGCAGTTCTTC
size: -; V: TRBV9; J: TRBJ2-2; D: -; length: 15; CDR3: CASSVMGANTGELFF; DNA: TGTGCCAGCAGCGTAATGGGGGCGAACACCGGGGAGCTGTTTTTT
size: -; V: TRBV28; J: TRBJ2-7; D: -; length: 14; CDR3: CASSFGGSIYEQYF; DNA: TGTGCCAGCAGTTTTGGGGGGTCGATCTACGAGCAGTACTTC
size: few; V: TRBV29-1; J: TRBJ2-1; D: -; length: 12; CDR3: CSVAPLSNEQFF; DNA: TGCAGCGTTGCCCCCTTGTCAAATGAGCAGTTCTTC
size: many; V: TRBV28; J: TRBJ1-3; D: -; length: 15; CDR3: CASSLGLSSGNTIYF; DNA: TGTGCCAGCAGTTTAGGGTTGAGCTCTGGAAACACCATATATTTT
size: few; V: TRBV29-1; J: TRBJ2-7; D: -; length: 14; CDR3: CSVLSSGRTYEQYF; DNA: TGCAGCGTCCTGAGCAGCGGACGAACCTACGAGCAGTACTTC
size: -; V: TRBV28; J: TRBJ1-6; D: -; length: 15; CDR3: CASSLTLGNNSPLHF; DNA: TGTGCCAGCAGTTTAACCCTGGGGAATAATTCACCCCTCCACTTT
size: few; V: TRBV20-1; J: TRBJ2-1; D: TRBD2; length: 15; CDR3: CSATEGLAHYNEQFF; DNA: TGCAGTGCTACCGAGGGACTAGCGCACTACAATGAGCAGTTCTTC
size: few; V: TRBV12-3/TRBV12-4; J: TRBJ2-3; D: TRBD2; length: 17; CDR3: CASSLVAGRASTDTQYF; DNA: TGTGCCAGCAGCTTGGTAGCGGGACGAGCTAGCACAGATACGCAGTATTTT
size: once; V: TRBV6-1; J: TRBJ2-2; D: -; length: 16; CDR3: CASSEGASANTGELFF; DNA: TGTGCCAGCAGTGAAGGGGCTAGCGCAAACACCGGGGAGCTGTTTTTT
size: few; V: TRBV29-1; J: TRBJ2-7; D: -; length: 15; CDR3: CSVRGGQGHHYEQYF; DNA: TGCAGCGTTCGAGGAGGGCAGGGTCACCACTACGAGCAGTACTTC
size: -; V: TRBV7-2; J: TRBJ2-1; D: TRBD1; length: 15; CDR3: CASSSVGGPCNEQFF; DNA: TGTGCCAGCAGCTCAGTAGGGGGCCCATGCAATGAGCAGTTCTTC